This T cell receptor (beta chain) was sequenced in a study of identical twins. Notes on the study in general: Out-of-frame beta sequences exhibited a weaker degree of excess twin sharing.

TCRdb reanalysed the 5' RACE reads using MiXCR and keeps one entry per CDR3 protein. The table has approximately 680,000 distinct CDR3 sequences, 7% to 7.5% seen once. A note on this clonotype: Its cognate antigen is unknown.

CDR1 and CDR2 from the germline V gene are SEHNR and FQNEAQ (reference sequence). Unmatched junction bases numbered 14, after V lost 7 bases and J lost 3 bases. This CDR3 spans 17 amino acids. Everyone who donated was a healthy Caucasian. This sample was shared with a second study, whose subject was yellow fever vaccine responses in identical twins.

This TCR was sampled from a young woman in good health. The chain is built from TRBV7-9 and TRBJ2-5; the match to TRBD2 covers 10 bases. What was sequenced was PBMCs. The CDR3: CASIGTSARDGEETQYF. Written as DNA, the CDR3 is TGTGCCAGCATAGGGACTAGCGCGAGGGACGGGGAAGAGACCCAGTACTTC. The entire variable domain, with the rest obtained from reference TRBV7-9 and TRBJ2-5, is as follows: DTGVSQNPRHKITKRGQNVTFRCDPISEHNRLYWYRQTLGQGPEFLTYFQNEAQLEKSRLLSDRFSAERPKGSFSTLEIQRTEQGDSAMYLCASIGTSARDGEETQYFGPGTRLLVL.